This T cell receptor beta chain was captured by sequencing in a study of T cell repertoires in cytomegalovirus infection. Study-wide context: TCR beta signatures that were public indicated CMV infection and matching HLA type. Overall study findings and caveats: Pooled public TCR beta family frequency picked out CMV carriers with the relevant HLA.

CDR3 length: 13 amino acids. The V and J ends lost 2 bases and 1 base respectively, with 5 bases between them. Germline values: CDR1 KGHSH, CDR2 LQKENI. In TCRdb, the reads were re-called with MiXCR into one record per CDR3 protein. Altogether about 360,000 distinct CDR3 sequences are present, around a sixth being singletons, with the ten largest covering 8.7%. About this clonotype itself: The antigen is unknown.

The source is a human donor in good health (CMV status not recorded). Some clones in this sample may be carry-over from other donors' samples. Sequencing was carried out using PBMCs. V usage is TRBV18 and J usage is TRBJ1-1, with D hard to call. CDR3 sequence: CASSPLENTEAFF. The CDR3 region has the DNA TGTGCCAGCTCACCATTGGAGAACACTGAAGCTTTCTTT.